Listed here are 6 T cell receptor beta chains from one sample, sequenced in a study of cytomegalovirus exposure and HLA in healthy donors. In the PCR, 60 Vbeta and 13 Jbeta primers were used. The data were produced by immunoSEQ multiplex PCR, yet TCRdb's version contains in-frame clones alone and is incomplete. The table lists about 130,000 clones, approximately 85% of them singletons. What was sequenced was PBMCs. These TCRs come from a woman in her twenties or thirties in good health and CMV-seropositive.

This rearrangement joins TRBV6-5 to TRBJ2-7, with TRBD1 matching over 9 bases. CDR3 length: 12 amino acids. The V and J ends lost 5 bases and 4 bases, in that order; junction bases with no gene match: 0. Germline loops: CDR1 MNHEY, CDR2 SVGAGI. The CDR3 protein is CASSGQGYEQYF. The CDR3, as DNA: TGTGCCAGCAGTGGACAGGGGTACGAGCAGTACTTC.

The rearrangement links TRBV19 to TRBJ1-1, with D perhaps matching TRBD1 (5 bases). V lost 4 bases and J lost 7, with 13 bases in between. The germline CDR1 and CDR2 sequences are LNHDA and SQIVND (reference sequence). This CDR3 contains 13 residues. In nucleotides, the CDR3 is TGTGCCAGTAGTACACGGGGGGGGGATGAAGCTTTCTTT. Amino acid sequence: CASSTRGGDEAFF.

CDR3 sequence: CASSSGWEAGNTIYF. The CDR3 DNA sequence: TGTGCCAGCTCATCGGGATGGGAGGCTGGAAACACCATATATTTT. The J gene is TRBJ1-3, the V gene TRBV18; no reliable D call. Germline-derived CDR1 and CDR2 are KGHSH and LQKENI. Trimming took 5 bases from V and 2 from J, leaving 13 bases between them. The CDR3 is made up of 15 amino acids.

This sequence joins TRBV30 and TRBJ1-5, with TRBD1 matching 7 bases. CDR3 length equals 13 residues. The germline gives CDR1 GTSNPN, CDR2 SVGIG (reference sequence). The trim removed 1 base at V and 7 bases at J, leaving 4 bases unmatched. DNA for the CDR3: TGTGCCTGGAGTGGACAGGGAGGCCAGCCCCAGCATTTT. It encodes CAWSGQGGQPQHF. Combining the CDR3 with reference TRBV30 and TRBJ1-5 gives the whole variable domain SQTIHQWPATLVQPVGSPLSLECTVEGTSNPNLYWYRQAAGRGLQLLFYSVGIGQISSEVPQNLSASRPQDRQFILSSKKLLLSDSGFYLCAWSGQGGQPQHFGDGTRLSIL.

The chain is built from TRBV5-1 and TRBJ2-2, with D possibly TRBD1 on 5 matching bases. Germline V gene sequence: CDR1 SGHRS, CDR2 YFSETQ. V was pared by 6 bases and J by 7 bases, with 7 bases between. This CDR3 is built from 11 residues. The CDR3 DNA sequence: TGCGCCAGCAAGACAGACGGGGAGCTGTTTTTT. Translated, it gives CASKTDGELFF.

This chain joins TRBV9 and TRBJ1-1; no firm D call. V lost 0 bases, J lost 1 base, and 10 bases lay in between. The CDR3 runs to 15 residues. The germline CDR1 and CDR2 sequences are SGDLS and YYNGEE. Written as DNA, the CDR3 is TGTGCCAGCAGCGTAGGGCCAGACAAGAACACTGAAGCTTTCTTT. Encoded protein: CASSVGPDKNTEAFF.